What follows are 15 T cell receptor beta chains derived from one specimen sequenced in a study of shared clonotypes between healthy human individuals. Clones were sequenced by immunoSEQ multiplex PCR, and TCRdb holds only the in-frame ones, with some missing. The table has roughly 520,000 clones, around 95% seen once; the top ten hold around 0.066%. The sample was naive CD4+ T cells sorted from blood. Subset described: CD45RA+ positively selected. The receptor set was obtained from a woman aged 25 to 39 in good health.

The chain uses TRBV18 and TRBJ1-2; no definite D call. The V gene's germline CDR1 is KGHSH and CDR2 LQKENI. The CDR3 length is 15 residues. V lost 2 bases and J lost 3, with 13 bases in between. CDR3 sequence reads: CASSPGQAEDYGYTF. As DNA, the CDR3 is TGTGCCAGCTCACCAGGGCAGGCGGAGGACTATGGCTACACCTTC.

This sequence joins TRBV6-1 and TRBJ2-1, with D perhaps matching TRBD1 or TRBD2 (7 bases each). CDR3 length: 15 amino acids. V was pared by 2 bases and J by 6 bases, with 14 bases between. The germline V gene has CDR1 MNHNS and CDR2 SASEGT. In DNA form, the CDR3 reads TGTGCCAGCAGTGAACCAGGGGGGGATCGCAATGAGCAGTTCTTC. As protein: CASSEPGGDRNEQFF.

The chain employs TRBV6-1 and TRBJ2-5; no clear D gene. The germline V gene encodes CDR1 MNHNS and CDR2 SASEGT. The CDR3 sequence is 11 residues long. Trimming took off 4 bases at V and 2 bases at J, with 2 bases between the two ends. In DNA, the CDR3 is TGTGCCAGCAGTGCACAAGAGACCCAGTACTTC. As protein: CASSAQETQYF.

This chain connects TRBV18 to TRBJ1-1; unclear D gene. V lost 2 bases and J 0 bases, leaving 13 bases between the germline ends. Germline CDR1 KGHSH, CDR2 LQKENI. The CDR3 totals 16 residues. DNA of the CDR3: TGTGCCAGCTCACCAGAGGGATCGACGGTGAACACTGAAGCTTTCTTT. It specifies CASSPEGSTVNTEAFF.

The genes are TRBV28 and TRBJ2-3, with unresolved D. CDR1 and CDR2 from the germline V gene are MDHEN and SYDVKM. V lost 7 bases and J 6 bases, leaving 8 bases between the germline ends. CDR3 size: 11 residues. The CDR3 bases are TGTGCCAGCACCCTCTGGGATACGCAGTATTTT. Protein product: CASTLWDTQYF.

CDR3 sequence (DNA): TGTGCCAGCAGCATCCAAGAGACCCAGTACTTC. Protein sequence: CASSIQETQYF. The V call is TRBV5-4, the J call TRBJ2-5, with unresolved D. Germline V lookup: CDR1 SGHNT, CDR2 YYREEE (reference sequence). Trimming cost V 4 bases and J 1 base, with 2 bases left between them. The CDR3 is 11 residues long.

DNA for the CDR3: TGCGCCAGCAGTGTCGGACAGGGGGGCACTGAAGCTTTCTTT. Its translation is CASSVGQGGTEAFF. The chain uses TRBV10-1 and TRBJ1-1, with 10 bases identical to TRBD1. The junction had 3 bases not matched to a gene; V was cut back by 4 bases and J by 4 bases. This CDR3 is built from 14 residues. Germline assignment: CDR1 WNHNN and CDR2 SYGVQD (reference sequence).

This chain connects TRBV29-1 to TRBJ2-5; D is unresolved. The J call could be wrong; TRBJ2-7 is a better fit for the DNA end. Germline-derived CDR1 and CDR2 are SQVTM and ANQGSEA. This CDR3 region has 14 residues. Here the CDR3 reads CSVEGSPDGREQYF. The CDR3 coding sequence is TGCAGCGTTGAAGGGAGCCCCGACGGCCGCGAGCAGTACTTC.

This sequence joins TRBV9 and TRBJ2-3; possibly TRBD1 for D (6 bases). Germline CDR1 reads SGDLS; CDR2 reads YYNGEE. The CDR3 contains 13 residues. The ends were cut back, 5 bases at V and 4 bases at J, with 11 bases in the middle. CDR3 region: CASRAQGSDTQYF. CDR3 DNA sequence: TGTGCCAGCAGAGCACAGGGATCAGATACGCAGTATTTT.

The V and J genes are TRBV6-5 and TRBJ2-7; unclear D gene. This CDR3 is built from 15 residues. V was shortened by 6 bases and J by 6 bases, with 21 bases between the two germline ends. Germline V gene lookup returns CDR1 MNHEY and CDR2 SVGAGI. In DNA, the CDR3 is TGTGCCAGCAGGCCCCCCCTTGGGGTCCTTGGCGAGCAGTACTTC. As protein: CASRPPLGVLGEQYF.

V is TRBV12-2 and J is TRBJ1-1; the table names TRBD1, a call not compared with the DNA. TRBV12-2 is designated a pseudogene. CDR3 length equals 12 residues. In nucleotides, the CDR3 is TGTGCAAGTCGCTTTCACAGGTCTGAAGCTTTCTTT. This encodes CASRFHRSEAFF.

The CDR3 bases are TGTGCCAGCAGCCAAGGGCGGTTGCTGGGGTTGGGGGAGCAGTACTTC. It is translated as CASSQGRLLGLGEQYF. This chain uses TRBV14 with TRBJ2-7; D unresolved. CDR3 length: 16 amino acids. Germline loops: CDR1 SGHDN, CDR2 FVKESK. The V end was cut by 1 base, the J end by 7 bases, with 20 bases between.

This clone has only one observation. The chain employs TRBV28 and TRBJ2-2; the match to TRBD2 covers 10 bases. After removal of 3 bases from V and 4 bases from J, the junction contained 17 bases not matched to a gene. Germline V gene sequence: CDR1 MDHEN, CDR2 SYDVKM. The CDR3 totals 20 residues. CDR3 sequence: CASSFSPGRAGGPITGELFF. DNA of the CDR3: TGTGCCAGCAGTTTCTCCCCCGGGAGAGCGGGAGGGCCGATCACCGGGGAGCTGTTTTTT. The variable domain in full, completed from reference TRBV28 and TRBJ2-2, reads DVKVTQSSRYLVKRTGEKVFLECVQDMDHENMFWYRQDPGLGLRLIYFSYDVKMKEKGDIPEGYSVSREKKERFSLILESASTNQTSMYLCASSFSPGRAGGPITGELFFGEGSRLTVL.

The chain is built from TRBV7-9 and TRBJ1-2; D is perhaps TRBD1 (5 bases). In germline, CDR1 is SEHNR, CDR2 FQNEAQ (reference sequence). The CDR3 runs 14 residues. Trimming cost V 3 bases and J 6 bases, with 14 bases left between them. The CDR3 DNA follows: TGTGCCAGCAGCTTGGAGGGGAGAAGGGATGGCTACACCTTC. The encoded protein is CASSLEGRRDGYTF.

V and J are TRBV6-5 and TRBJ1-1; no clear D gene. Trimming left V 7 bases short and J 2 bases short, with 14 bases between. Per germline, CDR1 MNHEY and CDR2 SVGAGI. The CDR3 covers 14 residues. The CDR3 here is CASIRAGVNTEAFF. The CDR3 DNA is TGTGCCAGCATAAGGGCAGGAGTTAACACTGAAGCTTTCTTT.